Listed here are 3 T cell receptor beta chains from one sample, sequenced in a study of blood T cell repertoires in COVID-19. The table came from immunoSEQ multiplex PCR; TCRdb's copy has only in-frame clones and leaves some out. The sample includes fewer than 200,000 clones, more than 75% seen only once; the top ten take approximately 8.1%. The sample was peripheral blood. The receptors here all came from a woman aged 55 to 70 with COVID-19, enrolled during active disease.

The genes are TRBV6-5 and TRBJ2-3; TRBD2 is a possible D gene (5 bases). V lost 10 bases to trimming and J lost 3 bases, with 17 bases between them. Per the germline V gene, CDR1 is MNHEY and CDR2 is SVGAGI. The CDR3 sequence is 14 residues long. This chain's CDR3 is CATRKGAGTDTQYF. CDR3 bases: TGTGCCACCAGGAAGGGAGCTGGGACAGATACGCAGTATTTT.

This chain uses TRBV7-9 with TRBJ1-2; D might be TRBD1 (6 bases). This CDR3 is built from 16 residues. The V gene's germline CDR1 is SEHNR and CDR2 FQNEAQ (reference sequence). The V end was cut by 1 base, the J end by 6 bases, with 18 bases between. CDR3 loop: CASSLGTVRSLDGYTF. In DNA form, the CDR3 reads TGTGCCAGCAGCTTAGGGACAGTTCGAAGCCTGGATGGCTACACCTTC.

This clone was picked up one time. J is TRBJ2-3 and V is TRBV5-4; 13 bases align to TRBD2. CDR1 is SGHNT, CDR2 YYREEE, per germline (reference sequence). This CDR3 is 17 amino acids long. J gave up 7 bases and V 1 base, and 9 bases lay outside the gene matches. The CDR3 sequence is CASSLPPTGTSGNTQYF. CDR3 nucleotide sequence: TGTGCCAGCAGCTTGCCTCCTACCGGGACTAGCGGGAATACGCAGTATTTT.